This TCR beta chain came from a study of blood T cell repertoires in COVID-19. At the level of the study: Researchers got acute and convalescent COVID-19 samples from the United States, Italy and Spain. Nucleic acid was either cDNA or gDNA, and it came from T cells, B-cell-depleted T cells, or PBMCs.

CDR3 size: 15 residues. The germline V gene has CDR1 WNHNN and CDR2 SYGVQD (reference sequence). Trimming at V came to 5 bases and at J to 4 bases, leaving 6 bases not matched to a gene. As handled by the study authors: Amplifying reference gene primers gave estimates of nucleated cell counts. Clones were read by immunoSEQ multiplex PCR, and TCRdb kept only the in-frame ones, dropping some. For V, J and clone size, that table is used; D and trimming come from the DNA. The sample has about 100,000 clones; 70% to 90% are singletons. J is TRBJ2-3 and V is TRBV10-1; 10 nucleotides agree with TRBD1. The sequenced sample was peripheral blood. This receptor was identified in a man in his forties or fifties with active or convalescent COVID-19. CDR3 in amino acids: CASSRAGTGADTQYF. CDR3 DNA sequence: TGCGCCAGCAGTAGAGCCGGGACAGGGGCAGATACGCAGTATTTT.